This T cell receptor (beta chain) was sequenced during a study of regulatory T cells in long-lasting Graves disease. Study-level points and caveats: Persistent disease exhibited a predilection for TRBV28, TRBJ1-2 and TRBJ2-5. TCR diversity was lower in persistent Graves' patients than in newly diagnosed ones.

Germline values: CDR1 LGHDT, CDR2 YNNKEL (reference sequence). Trimming took 1 base from V and 4 from J, leaving 13 bases between them. CDR3 length equals 15 residues. Investigators prepared the TCR beta libraries by applying iRepertoire HTBI primers and Arm-PCR of CDR3 regions. TCRdb called the multiplex PCR reads again in MiXCR, with one record for every CDR3 protein. The table has about half a million distinct CDR3 sequences, 12% seen once; the top ten hold roughly 8.9%. The sample's time point: newly diagnosed GD, antithyroid drugs for less than 3 months. PBMC-derived RNA was used for the TCR library. Note on this clonotype: Antigen unknown.

The same specimen was also included in a second study, on T cells in Graves' hyperthyroidism and ophthalmopathy. That publication notes: Clinical symptoms, serum thyroxine, TRAb, thyroid ultrasound and orbital computed tomography informed diagnoses.

Material: peripheral blood mononuclear cells (PBMCs), obtained at new diagnosis, from a patient treated with antithyroid drugs. The source is a woman younger than 45 with Graves disease. The chain couples TRBV3-1 to TRBJ1-2; maybe TRBD1 (5 bases). The CDR3, as DNA: TGTGCCAGCAGCCAAGGCACAGGCGGTGGCTATGGCTACACCTTC. It specifies CASSQGTGGGYGYTF.